The 17 T cell receptor beta chains listed next were all sequenced from one sample in a study of blood T cell repertoires in COVID-19. Assay used: immunoSEQ multiplex PCR; TCRdb lists only in-frame clones, some missing. The sample gives about 260,000 clones, 85% to 90% of which show up once; 3.7% is in the top ten. The specimen was peripheral blood. Source of these receptors: a woman aged 40 to 50 with acute or convalescent COVID-19.

V and J are TRBV5-4 and TRBJ2-5, with a possible D match to TRBD2 (6 bases). Germline-derived CDR1 and CDR2 are SGHNT and YYREEE (reference sequence). V was pared by 2 bases and J by 2 bases, with 16 bases between. CDR3 length: 16 residues. Here the CDR3 reads CASSLKGGSGQETQYF. The CDR3 nucleotides read TGTGCCAGCAGCTTAAAGGGTGGTAGCGGTCAAGAGACCCAGTACTTC. Combining the CDR3 with reference TRBV5-4 and TRBJ2-5 gives the whole variable domain ETGVTQSPTHLIKTRGQQVTLRCSSQSGHNTVSWYQQALGQGPQFIFQYYREEENGRGNFPPRFSGLQFPNYSSELNVNALELDDSALYLCASSLKGGSGQETQYFGPGTRLLVL.

The chain is built from TRBV12-3 or TRBV12-4 and TRBJ1-4, with a weak D call TRBD1 (5 bases). This CDR3 has 13 amino acids. Between the trimmed V and J ends, which lost 6 bases and 10 bases, there was a span of 15 bases. In nucleotides, the CDR3 is TGTGCCAGCAGCCCGTCAGGGAACGGAAAACTGTTTTTT. Translating it yields CASSPSGNGKLFF.

This chain connects TRBV11-2 to TRBJ1-1, with a tentative D call TRBD1 (6 bases). Trimming took off 7 bases at V and 2 bases at J, with 14 bases between the two ends. The CDR3 runs to 14 residues. Looked up from germline, CDR1 is SGHAT and CDR2 is FQNNGV. CDR3 in DNA: TGTGCCAGCACCAAATGGGGGGGCAACACTGAAGCTTTCTTT. Translated: CASTKWGGNTEAFF.

The chain is built from TRBV27 and TRBJ2-6; D is uncertain. The CDR3 has 13 residues. V lost 6 bases and J lost 0, with 3 bases in between. Germline values: CDR1 MNHEY, CDR2 SMNVEV (reference sequence). CDR3 sequence reads: CASSSSGANVLTF. CDR3 DNA sequence: TGTGCCAGCAGCAGCTCTGGGGCCAACGTCCTGACTTTC.

Comment on this clone: A clone one base away is much larger, so this may be a read error. Other DNA sequences within the sample encode an identical CDR3. The chain uses TRBV30 and TRBJ1-5; 7 bases are a match to TRBD1. Trimming took 0 bases from V and 4 from J; bases not matched to a gene: 0. Per the germline V gene, CDR1 is GTSNPN and CDR2 is SVGIG (reference sequence). The CDR3 contains 13 residues. CDR3 amino acids: CAWSVQGNQPQHF. CDR3 DNA sequence: TGTGCCTGGAGTGTACAGGGGAATCAGCCCCAGCATTTT.

The V gene is TRBV7-8, the J gene TRBJ1-5; D remains unclear. V was shortened by 5 bases and J by 0 bases, with 8 bases between the two germline ends. The CDR3 has 14 amino acids. CDR1 and CDR2 from the germline V gene are SGHVS and FQNEAQ. The CDR3 nucleotides read TGTGCCAGCAGCCACGGAGCTAGCAATCAGCCCCAGCATTTT. Amino acid sequence: CASSHGASNQPQHF.

The chain recombines TRBV6-5 with TRBJ1-5; tentatively, D is TRBD1 (6 bases). CDR3 size: 13 residues. Deletions cut 6 bases from V and 4 bases from J, with 10 bases between. Germline V lookup: CDR1 MNHEY, CDR2 SVGAGI. In DNA form, the CDR3 reads TGTGCCAGCAGAACGGACAGAAATCAGCCCCAGCATTTT. Amino acid sequence: CASRTDRNQPQHF.

On this clone itself: Other DNA sequences in this sample translate to the same CDR3. The genes are TRBV18 and TRBJ1-1; maybe TRBD1 (6 bases). Per the germline V gene, CDR1 is KGHSH and CDR2 is LQKENI. This CDR3 spans 15 amino acids. Trimming took off 0 bases at V and 3 bases at J, with 11 bases between the two ends. Written as DNA, the CDR3 is TGTGCCAGCTCACCACCGGCAGGGGTGGACACTGAAGCTTTCTTT. Translated, it gives CASSPPAGVDTEAFF.

The J gene is TRBJ2-5, the V gene TRBV21-1; TRBD1 is the table's D call and was not checked against the DNA. TRBV21-1 is described as a pseudogene. The CDR3 runs 15 residues. The CDR3 region is CASSKTDKKGETQYF. The CDR3 nucleotides read TGTGCCAGCAGCAAAACGGACAAGAAGGGAGAGACCCAGTACTTC.

The table lists this clone with a count of one. The chain carries TRBV5-1 and TRBJ2-3; TRBD2 matches 7 bases. Germline CDR1 reads SGHRS; CDR2 reads YFSETQ. V dropped 2 bases and J dropped 0; count of bases not matched to a gene: 0. This CDR3 has 14 amino acids. The CDR3 is CASSFSGSTDTQYF. Here the CDR3 DNA reads TGCGCCAGCAGCTTTAGCGGGAGCACAGATACGCAGTATTTT.

This clone was observed a single time. CDR3 DNA: TGCGCCAGCAGCCAGCAGGGAGGGGTCACTGAAGCTTTCTTT. Protein product: CASSQQGGVTEAFF. The V call is TRBV4-1, the J call TRBJ1-1; D might be TRBD1 (5 bases). This CDR3 is 14 amino acids long. With 3 bases removed from V and 4 bases from J, the gap between germline ends came to 12 bases. Germline CDR1 reads MGHRA; CDR2 reads YSYEKL.

The V call is TRBV10-2, the J call TRBJ2-5; 8 positions agree with TRBD1. The CDR3 covers 13 residues. The germline gives CDR1 WSHSY, CDR2 SAAADI. Trimming took 4 bases from V and 4 from J; bases not matched to a gene: 2. The CDR3 nucleotides read TGCGCCAGCAGTGGACAGGGGCGAGAGACCCAGTACTTC. It is translated as CASSGQGRETQYF.

J is TRBJ1-5 and V is TRBV30, with a weak D call TRBD1 (6 bases). V lost 1 base, J lost 9 bases, and 19 bases lay in between. The CDR3 covers 15 residues. Germline CDR1 reads GTSNPN; CDR2 reads SVGIG (reference sequence). CDR3 nucleotides: TGTGCCTGGAGTGAGGGACACGCAAGGGCCGGGCCCCAGCATTTT. It codes for CAWSEGHARAGPQHF. Complete variable domain (other parts from reference TRBV30 and TRBJ1-5): SQTIHQWPATLVQPVGSPLSLECTVEGTSNPNLYWYRQAAGRGLQLLFYSVGIGQISSEVPQNLSASRPQDRQFILSSKKLLLSDSGFYLCAWSEGHARAGPQHFGDGTRLSIL.

The rearrangement joins TRBV11-3 to TRBJ1-1; perhaps TRBD1 as D (6 bases). Deletions cut 2 bases from V and 1 base from J, with 17 bases between. The CDR3 runs to 17 residues. Germline CDR1 is SGHNT and CDR2 is YENEEA. The CDR3 loop is CASSLRRAGVENTEAFF. The CDR3 nucleotides read TGTGCCAGCAGCTTAAGGCGAGCAGGGGTGGAGAACACTGAAGCTTTCTTT.

The rearrangement links TRBV20-1 to TRBJ2-3; D call uncertain. V was pared by 6 bases and J by 6 bases, with 10 bases between. CDR1 and CDR2 (germline): DFQATT, SNEGSKA (reference sequence). The CDR3 extends over 11 amino acids. CDR3 residues: CSAPSGDTQYF. The CDR3 region has the DNA TGCAGTGCACCGTCCGGGGATACGCAGTATTTT.

The chain employs TRBV19 and TRBJ1-1; D is possibly TRBD1 (5 bases). V dropped 3 bases and J dropped 1 base, with 12 bases sitting between them. This CDR3 has 15 amino acids. CDR1 LNHDA and CDR2 SQIVND come from the germline V gene (reference sequence). This CDR3 reads CASSMAGRQNTEAFF. CDR3 in DNA: TGTGCCAGTAGTATGGCGGGACGGCAGAACACTGAAGCTTTCTTT. Together with reference TRBV19 and TRBJ1-1, the CDR3 gives the full variable domain: DGGITQSPKYLFRKEGQNVTLSCEQNLNHDAMYWYRQDPGQGLRLIYYSQIVNDFQKGDIAEGYSVSREKKESFPLTVTSAQKNPTAFYLCASSMAGRQNTEAFFGQGTRLTVV.

This chain connects TRBV27 to TRBJ1-2; 8 nucleotides align to TRBD1. There are 16 residues in the CDR3. V gave up 5 bases and J gave up 0 bases; unmatched junction bases: 8. Per germline, CDR1 MNHEY and CDR2 SMNVEV (reference sequence). The DNA of the CDR3 is TGTGCCAGCAGTCCCTGGCGGGACAGGTCTAACTATGGCTACACCTTC. It yields the protein CASSPWRDRSNYGYTF.